The 8 T cell receptor beta chains below come from one sample, sequenced in a study of blood T cells in healthy people across ages. Then a second PCR, running about 6 to 12 cycles, was carried out with a sample-barcoded 5' primer and a J-beta primer mix. TCRdb reprocessed the 5' RACE reads with MiXCR, giving one entry per CDR3 protein. This repertoire shows about 1.1 million distinct CDR3 sequences, around two fifths found once; its top ten account for under 15%. Sequencing was performed on blood. The receptors shown here come from a man aged 18 to 30 in good health.

On this clonotype: Compared with germline, one end of the junction differs, possibly owing to a read error. The chain is built from TRBV10-3 and TRBJ2-3; D is perhaps TRBD1 (6 bases). Germline loops: CDR1 ENHRY, CDR2 SYGVKD. The CDR3 spans 15 residues. The CDR3 coding sequence is TGTGCCATCGGTGAGTCGGTCAGGGGAAGAGATACGCAGTATTTT. It is translated as CAIGESVRGRDTQYF.

The V and J genes are TRBV28 and TRBJ2-6; TRBD2 agrees at 7 bases. This CDR3 comprises 17 residues. Germline trimming cut 3 bases from V and 0 bases from J; bases unmatched to any gene: 5. Germline CDR1 MDHEN, CDR2 SYDVKM. CDR3 in DNA: TGTGCCAGCAGTTTTATCAGCGGGGCCTCTGGGGCCAACGTCCTGACTTTC. Encoded protein: CASSFISGASGANVLTF.

This sequence joins TRBV20-1 and TRBJ1-2; 7 bases align to TRBD1. Trimming at V came to 5 bases and at J to 6 bases, leaving 9 bases not matched to a gene. The CDR3 contains 13 residues. Germline V gene data show CDR1 as DFQATT and CDR2 as SNEGSKA (reference sequence). The CDR3 coding sequence is TGCAGTGCTCGACAGGGAGTTTCCGATGGCTACACCTTC. Protein product: CSARQGVSDGYTF.

This clonotype was detected ten times or more. The rearrangement joins TRBV10-3 to TRBJ1-2, with a tentative D call TRBD1 (6 bases). Germline V gives CDR1 ENHRY, CDR2 SYGVKD. V shed 10 bases and J shed 3 bases, with 15 bases lying between them. This CDR3 has 13 amino acids. This chain's CDR3 is CATWDNRDYGYTF. CDR3 sequence (DNA): TGTGCCACGTGGGACAACAGAGACTATGGCTACACCTTC.

V is TRBV6-2 or TRBV6-3 and J is TRBJ1-1, with D perhaps matching TRBD1 (6 bases). Trimming stripped 5 bases from V and 8 bases from J, with 12 bases between. CDR3 length: 12 residues. Per germline, CDR1 MNHEY and CDR2 SVGEGT. The CDR3 is CASSTQGREAFF. The DNA of the CDR3 is TGTGCCAGCAGTACTCAGGGGCGGGAAGCTTTCTTT.

The V call is TRBV10-3, the J call TRBJ1-1; the match to TRBD1 covers 7 bases. J lost 6 bases, V lost 6 bases, and 10 bases had no gene match. The CDR3 length is 14 residues. Germline CDR1 reads ENHRY; CDR2 reads SYGVKD. CDR3 in amino acids: CAIRKDRVSPEAFF. The CDR3 DNA reads as TGTGCCATCAGGAAAGACAGGGTTAGCCCTGAAGCTTTCTTT.

V is TRBV3-1 and J is TRBJ2-7; weak D call: TRBD2 (5 bases). CDR1 is LGHDT, CDR2 YNNKEL, per germline (reference sequence). The CDR3 is made up of 13 amino acids. V was clipped by 0 bases and J by 9 bases, with 12 bases between them. CDR3 DNA: TGTGCCAGCAGCCAAGATCCTGGGGAGCTGCAGTACTTC. It is translated as CASSQDPGELQYF.

About this clonotype itself: A read error is possible here, since a much larger clone lies one base away. V gene TRBV12-3 or TRBV12-4 combines with J gene TRBJ2-1; D not resolved. The V gene lost 5 bases and the J gene lost 4 bases, with 9 bases spanning the gap. The CDR3 loop spans 13 amino acids. Written as DNA, the CDR3 is TGTGCCAGCAGTGTCTCTAGGTACAATGAGCAGTTCTTC. Protein product: CASSVSRYNEQFF.